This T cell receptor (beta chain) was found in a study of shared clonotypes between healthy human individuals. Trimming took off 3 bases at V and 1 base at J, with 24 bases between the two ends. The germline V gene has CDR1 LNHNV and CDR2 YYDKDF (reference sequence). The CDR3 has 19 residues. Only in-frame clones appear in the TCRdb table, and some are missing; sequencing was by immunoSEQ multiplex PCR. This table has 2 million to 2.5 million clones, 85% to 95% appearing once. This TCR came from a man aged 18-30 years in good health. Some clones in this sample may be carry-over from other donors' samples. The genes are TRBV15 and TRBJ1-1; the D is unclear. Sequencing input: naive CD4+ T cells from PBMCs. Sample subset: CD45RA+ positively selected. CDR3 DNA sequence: TGTGCCACCAGCAGTCTCGGGTCTAGAGAAAGGACTTGGAACACTGAAGCTTTCTTT. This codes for CATSSLGSRERTWNTEAFF.